A selection of T cell receptor beta chains follows, all from one sample in a study of cytomegalovirus exposure and HLA in healthy donors. TCRdb's copy holds only in-frame clones and misses some; the assay was immunoSEQ multiplex PCR. The sample includes approximately 200,000 clones, over 70% of them seen just once. The sample was PBMCs. The receptors derive from a woman aged 18-29 years in good health and CMV-seronegative. CDR3s include the opening cysteine and the closing phenylalanine or tryptophan. The D gene is left open where the match is weak. The size of a clone is reported for some rows only, either as once, few or many, or as a class for expanded clones.

clone_size: .; v_call: TRBV9; d_call: .; j_call: TRBJ1-2; cdr3_nt: TGTGCCAGCAGCCCCGAAGGGCGGGGTGACTATGGCTACACCTTC; cdr3_aa: CASSPEGRGDYGYTF
clone_size: .; v_call: TRBV28; d_call: .; j_call: TRBJ2-1; cdr3_nt: TGTGCCAGCAGTTTAGGTCTGGGCCGACCCTTAAGCTCCTACAATGAGCAGTTCTTC; cdr3_aa: CASSLGLGRPLSSYNEQFF
clone_size: .; v_call: TRBV5-1; d_call: .; j_call: TRBJ1-1; cdr3_nt: TGCGCCAGCAGCAGTGGCAACACTGAAGCTTTCTTT; cdr3_aa: CASSSGNTEAFF
clone_size: .; v_call: TRBV2; d_call: TRBD1; j_call: TRBJ2-2; cdr3_nt: TGTGCCAGCAGCTTGACAGGGGTCAGAAACACCGGGGAGCTGTTTTTT; cdr3_aa: CASSLTGVRNTGELFF
clone_size: .; v_call: TRBV7-9; d_call: .; j_call: TRBJ1-1; cdr3_nt: TGTTCCAGCAGCTCCCAGACATATAACACTGAAGCTTTCTTT; cdr3_aa: CSSSSQTYNTEAFF
clone_size: .; v_call: TRBV18; d_call: .; j_call: TRBJ1-2; cdr3_nt: TGTGCCAGCTCACCAATTGAGGACACTTATAACTATGGCTACACCTTC; cdr3_aa: CASSPIEDTYNYGYTF
clone_size: .; v_call: TRBV2; d_call: TRBD1; j_call: TRBJ2-1; cdr3_nt: TGTGCCAGCATTAGGACAGGGTACAATGAGCAGTTCTTC; cdr3_aa: CASIRTGYNEQFF
clone_size: few; v_call: TRBV6-6; d_call: .; j_call: TRBJ1-6; cdr3_nt: TGTGCCAGCAGATCCGGACAATTCGATAATTCACCCCTCCACTTT; cdr3_aa: CASRSGQFDNSPLHF
clone_size: .; v_call: TRBV12-5; d_call: TRBD2; j_call: TRBJ2-5; cdr3_nt: TGTGCTAGTGGTTTGACCCTCCCCCAAGCGGGGGTCGGGACCCAGTACTTC; cdr3_aa: CASGLTLPQAGVGTQYF
clone_size: .; v_call: TRBV9; d_call: TRBD1; j_call: TRBJ1-1; cdr3_nt: TGTGCCAGCTCCTTAACAGGGGACTGGAACACTGAAGCTTTCTTT; cdr3_aa: CASSLTGDWNTEAFF
clone_size: .; v_call: TRBV28; d_call: TRBD1; j_call: TRBJ1-2; cdr3_nt: TGTGCCAGCAGTTTATTCGGACAGGGTAACAATGGCTACACCTTC; cdr3_aa: CASSLFGQGNNGYTF
clone_size: few; v_call: TRBV27; d_call: .; j_call: TRBJ2-7; cdr3_nt: TGTGCCAGCAGTTTATCGGGGGGTCAAGGCGAGCAGTACTTC; cdr3_aa: CASSLSGGQGEQYF
clone_size: .; v_call: TRBV2; d_call: TRBD1; j_call: TRBJ1-6; cdr3_nt: TGTGCCAGCACTTTGGACAGGAGGGATTCACCCCTCCACTTT; cdr3_aa: CASTLDRRDSPLHF
clone_size: .; v_call: TRBV4-2; d_call: .; j_call: TRBJ1-1; cdr3_nt: TGTGCCAGCAGCCTTATCAGTGGGAACACTGAAGCTTTCTTT; cdr3_aa: CASSLISGNTEAFF
clone_size: .; v_call: TRBV5-1; d_call: .; j_call: TRBJ2-3; cdr3_nt: TGCGCCACTGCGGTCGGAGATACGCAGTATTTT; cdr3_aa: CATAVGDTQYF
clone_size: once; v_call: TRBV11-2; d_call: .; j_call: TRBJ2-4; cdr3_nt: TGTGCCAGCAGCTTGCGCATGTTAGCCAAAAACATTCAGTACTTC; cdr3_aa: CASSLRMLAKNIQYF
clone_size: .; v_call: TRBV10-3; d_call: .; j_call: TRBJ1-1; cdr3_nt: TGTGCCATCAGTTTTTCGGCAGGGGAAGTGAACACTGAAGCTTTCTTT; cdr3_aa: CAISFSAGEVNTEAFF
clone_size: .; v_call: TRBV9; d_call: TRBD1; j_call: TRBJ2-5; cdr3_nt: TGTGCCAGCAGCCCTCAGGGACAGGGGATGTGGGAGACCCAGTACTTC; cdr3_aa: CASSPQGQGMWETQYF
clone_size: .; v_call: TRBV2; d_call: TRBD1; j_call: TRBJ1-2; cdr3_nt: TGTGCCAGCAGTCCACAGGGGGCAGGTGGCTACACCTTC; cdr3_aa: CASSPQGAGGYTF
clone_size: .; v_call: TRBV7-7; d_call: TRBD2; j_call: TRBJ2-1; cdr3_nt: TGTGCTAGCAGCTTAACACCGGCGGGAGCAAGTAATGAGCAGTTCTTC; cdr3_aa: CASSLTPAGASNEQFF
clone_size: .; v_call: TRBV5-8; d_call: .; j_call: TRBJ1-1; cdr3_nt: TGTGCCAGCAGCTTGGAAACAGCACATATGAACACTGAAGCTTTCTTT; cdr3_aa: CASSLETAHMNTEAFF
clone_size: .; v_call: TRBV20-1; d_call: .; j_call: TRBJ1-2; cdr3_nt: TGCAGTGCTAGCAGTAACGGCTACACCTTC; cdr3_aa: CSASSNGYTF
clone_size: .; v_call: TRBV4-3; d_call: .; j_call: TRBJ2-7; cdr3_nt: TGCGCCAGCAGCCAAGGCAAGGCGGCTAGCTCCTACGAGCAGTACTTC; cdr3_aa: CASSQGKAASSYEQYF
clone_size: .; v_call: TRBV5-1; d_call: TRBD1; j_call: TRBJ1-1; cdr3_nt: TGCGCCAGCAGCTTACAAGACAGGGGGCGCGGGACTGAAGCTTTCTTT; cdr3_aa: CASSLQDRGRGTEAFF
clone_size: once; v_call: TRBV28; d_call: .; j_call: TRBJ2-7; cdr3_nt: TGTGCCAGCAGTTTAGACCAGGGCCACTACGAGCAGTACTTC; cdr3_aa: CASSLDQGHYEQYF
clone_size: .; v_call: TRBV11-3; d_call: .; j_call: TRBJ2-2; cdr3_nt: TGTGCCAGCAGCTCCCCACAGCTTGACACCGGGGAGCTGTTTTTT; cdr3_aa: CASSSPQLDTGELFF
clone_size: .; v_call: TRBV19; d_call: TRBD1; j_call: TRBJ1-1; cdr3_nt: TGTGCCAGTAGGATGCTGGGACAGGGGGCCATGAACACTGAAGCTTTCTTT; cdr3_aa: CASRMLGQGAMNTEAFF
clone_size: .; v_call: TRBV6-1; d_call: TRBD1; j_call: TRBJ1-1; cdr3_nt: TGTGCCAGCAGTGAGACAGGGTGGGTCACTGAAGCTTTCTTT; cdr3_aa: CASSETGWVTEAFF
clone_size: .; v_call: TRBV6-5; d_call: TRBD1; j_call: TRBJ2-7; cdr3_nt: TGTGCCAGCACCGACCCCGGGACAGGAAAACAGTACTTC; cdr3_aa: CASTDPGTGKQYF
clone_size: .; v_call: TRBV6-1; d_call: .; j_call: TRBJ1-1; cdr3_nt: TGTGCCAGCAGTGAAGCCGGATCGGGGGGGAGCACTGAAGCTTTCTTT; cdr3_aa: CASSEAGSGGSTEAFF
clone_size: .; v_call: TRBV7-2; d_call: .; j_call: TRBJ1-1; cdr3_nt: TGTGCCAGCAGTTACACCGATGCAGGGACTGAAGCTTTCTTT; cdr3_aa: CASSYTDAGTEAFF
clone_size: few; v_call: TRBV6-4; d_call: .; j_call: TRBJ1-1; cdr3_nt: TGTGCCAGCAGTGACTCCGGGGACTCGGTTGGGGAGGACACTGAAGCTTTCTTT; cdr3_aa: CASSDSGDSVGEDTEAFF
clone_size: .; v_call: TRBV6-1; d_call: .; j_call: TRBJ2-7; cdr3_nt: TGTGCCAGCAGCGAAGATGGCAGAAACTCCTACGAGCAGTACTTC; cdr3_aa: CASSEDGRNSYEQYF
clone_size: .; v_call: TRBV6-4; d_call: .; j_call: TRBJ1-4; cdr3_nt: TGTGCCAGCAGTGACTCTTATCGGGATGAAAAACTGTTTTTT; cdr3_aa: CASSDSYRDEKLFF
clone_size: .; v_call: TRBV29-1; d_call: .; j_call: TRBJ1-1; cdr3_nt: TGCAGCGGGCGGGTGACAATGAACACTGAAGCTTTCTTT; cdr3_aa: CSGRVTMNTEAFF
clone_size: .; v_call: TRBV28; d_call: .; j_call: TRBJ1-5; cdr3_nt: TGTGCCAGCAGTTACTCACGAGGTAGTGGTGGTCAGCCCCAGCATTTT; cdr3_aa: CASSYSRGSGGQPQHF
clone_size: .; v_call: TRBV7-9; d_call: .; j_call: TRBJ2-3; cdr3_nt: TGTTCCAGCAGCTTCGAGCGAGATACGCAGTATTTT; cdr3_aa: CSSSFERDTQYF
clone_size: .; v_call: TRBV5-1; d_call: TRBD1; j_call: TRBJ1-1; cdr3_nt: TGCGCCAGCCAGGGGGCGCCGAACACTGAAGCTTTCTTT; cdr3_aa: CASQGAPNTEAFF
clone_size: .; v_call: TRBV27; d_call: .; j_call: TRBJ1-3; cdr3_nt: TGTGCCAGCAGTCGCTTAGGACTGGCTGGAAACACCATATATTTT; cdr3_aa: CASSRLGLAGNTIYF
clone_size: .; v_call: TRBV5-4; d_call: TRBD2; j_call: TRBJ2-7; cdr3_nt: TGTGCCAGCAGCTCTTCAATAGCGGGGGCAACCTACGAGCAGTACTTC; cdr3_aa: CASSSSIAGATYEQYF
clone_size: .; v_call: TRBV4-1; d_call: TRBD1; j_call: TRBJ2-2; cdr3_nt: TGCGCCAGCAGCCAAGAAATTTGGGGGACAGTTACGAACACCGGGGAGCTGTTTTTT; cdr3_aa: CASSQEIWGTVTNTGELFF
clone_size: .; v_call: TRBV28; d_call: TRBD1; j_call: TRBJ1-2; cdr3_nt: TGTGCCAGCAGTCCGGGACAGGTCTATGGCTACACCTTC; cdr3_aa: CASSPGQVYGYTF
clone_size: .; v_call: TRBV19; d_call: TRBD1; j_call: TRBJ1-2; cdr3_nt: TGTGCCAGTAGTATCCCCCGGGACAGGGGTATCTATGGCTACACCTTC; cdr3_aa: CASSIPRDRGIYGYTF
clone_size: .; v_call: TRBV5-1; d_call: .; j_call: TRBJ2-7; cdr3_nt: TGCGCCAGCAGTTCGGTGTTGGACAGCTCCTACGAGCAGTACTTC; cdr3_aa: CASSSVLDSSYEQYF
clone_size: .; v_call: TRBV5-4; d_call: .; j_call: TRBJ2-5; cdr3_nt: TGTGCCAGCAGCCCTAATGGCAGGATTGAAGAGACCCAGTACTTC; cdr3_aa: CASSPNGRIEETQYF
clone_size: .; v_call: TRBV28; d_call: .; j_call: TRBJ1-6; cdr3_nt: TGTGCCAGCAGTTTACATCGCAGGGAAAGGTATAATTCACCCCTCCACTTT; cdr3_aa: CASSLHRRERYNSPLHF
clone_size: .; v_call: TRBV28; d_call: TRBD1; j_call: TRBJ1-5; cdr3_nt: TGTGCCAGCGTCGGCATGTGGGACAGGGTCCCGCCCCAGCATTTT; cdr3_aa: CASVGMWDRVPPQHF
clone_size: .; v_call: TRBV27; d_call: .; j_call: TRBJ1-4; cdr3_nt: TGTGCCAGCAGCTCCGGGGTTGGTGAAAAACTGTTTTTT; cdr3_aa: CASSSGVGEKLFF
clone_size: once; v_call: TRBV28; d_call: .; j_call: TRBJ1-6; cdr3_nt: TGTGCCAGCAGTTTGCCAGGGATAACCTATAATTCACCCCTCCACTTT; cdr3_aa: CASSLPGITYNSPLHF
clone_size: .; v_call: TRBV10-3; d_call: TRBD1; j_call: TRBJ1-1; cdr3_nt: TGTGCCATCAGTCGTTTTTCGACCGGGACAGGGAAAACTGAAGCTTTCTTT; cdr3_aa: CAISRFSTGTGKTEAFF
clone_size: .; v_call: TRBV28; d_call: TRBD1; j_call: TRBJ1-1; cdr3_nt: TGTGCCAGCACCACAAACAGGGGAACTGAAGCTTTCTTT; cdr3_aa: CASTTNRGTEAFF
clone_size: .; v_call: TRBV11-3; d_call: TRBD1; j_call: TRBJ2-7; cdr3_nt: TGTGCCAGCAGCTTCGGGACAGGGCTTACCTACGAGCAGTACTTC; cdr3_aa: CASSFGTGLTYEQYF
clone_size: .; v_call: TRBV5-1; d_call: .; j_call: TRBJ1-6; cdr3_nt: TGCGCCAGCAGCTTGGCAGGGCCTCAGCTTAATTCACCCCTCCACTTT; cdr3_aa: CASSLAGPQLNSPLHF
clone_size: .; v_call: TRBV6-1; d_call: TRBD1; j_call: TRBJ2-7; cdr3_nt: TGTGCCAGCAGTGCGGGACAGCACTCCTACGAGCAGTACTTC; cdr3_aa: CASSAGQHSYEQYF
clone_size: .; v_call: TRBV7-2; d_call: .; j_call: TRBJ2-3; cdr3_nt: TGTGCCAGCAGCTTAGAGCCTACGCAGTATTTT; cdr3_aa: CASSLEPTQYF
clone_size: few; v_call: TRBV19; d_call: TRBD1; j_call: TRBJ1-5; cdr3_nt: TGTGCCAGTAGTGTGACAGGGGGCCGGGCGAGCAATCAGCCCCAGCATTTT; cdr3_aa: CASSVTGGRASNQPQHF
clone_size: .; v_call: TRBV7-9; d_call: .; j_call: TRBJ1-4; cdr3_nt: TGTTCCAGCAGCGGGGGGACCTTATTGGGCGAAAAACTGTTTTTT; cdr3_aa: CSSSGGTLLGEKLFF